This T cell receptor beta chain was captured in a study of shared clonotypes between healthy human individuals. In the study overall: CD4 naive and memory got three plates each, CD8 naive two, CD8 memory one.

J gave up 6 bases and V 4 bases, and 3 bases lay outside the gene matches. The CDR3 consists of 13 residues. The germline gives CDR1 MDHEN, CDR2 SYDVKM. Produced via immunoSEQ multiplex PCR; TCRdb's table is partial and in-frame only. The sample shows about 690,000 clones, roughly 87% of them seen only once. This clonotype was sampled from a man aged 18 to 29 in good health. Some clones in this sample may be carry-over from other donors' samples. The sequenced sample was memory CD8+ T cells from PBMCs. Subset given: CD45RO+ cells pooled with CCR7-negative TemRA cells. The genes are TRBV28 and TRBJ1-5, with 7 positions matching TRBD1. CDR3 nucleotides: TGTGCCAGCAGTTACAGGGGCGGTCAGCCCCAGCATTTT. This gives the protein CASSYRGGQPQHF.